Here is one T cell receptor (beta chain) with its context. The antigen remains unidentified. The use of a sample-barcoded 5' primer and a J-beta primer mix characterized a second PCR of about 6 to 11 cycles. TCRdb reprocessed the 5' RACE reads with MiXCR, giving one entry per CDR3 protein. The table shows 700,000 to 900,000 distinct CDR3 sequences, with about 26% occurring only once. Germline-derived CDR1 and CDR2 are MNHNY and SVGAGI (reference sequence). The CDR3 is 16 residues long. J lost 8 bases, V lost 6 bases, and 18 bases had no gene match. This specimen comes from a study of blood T cells in healthy people across ages. Looking at the study overall: Per two T cells, template switching captured roughly one barcoded beta molecule. Study-level findings and limits: Diversity figures based on one million T cells were deemed too low. More naive CD4+ cells and higher diversity marked long-lived donors relative to aged donors.

Those donating, healthy Caucasian individuals from Russia, were aged roughly 6 to 100. This sample also belongs to another study, concerning T cells of mothers and their children.

Sequenced sample: blood. The J gene is TRBJ1-2, the V gene TRBV6-6, with 7 bases that match TRBD1. The TCR sequence derives from a boy younger than 18 in good health. The CDR3 nucleotides read TGTGCCAGCAGCCCTATACGAGCCGGGACAGAGAACGGCTACACCTTC. This codes for CASSPIRAGTENGYTF.